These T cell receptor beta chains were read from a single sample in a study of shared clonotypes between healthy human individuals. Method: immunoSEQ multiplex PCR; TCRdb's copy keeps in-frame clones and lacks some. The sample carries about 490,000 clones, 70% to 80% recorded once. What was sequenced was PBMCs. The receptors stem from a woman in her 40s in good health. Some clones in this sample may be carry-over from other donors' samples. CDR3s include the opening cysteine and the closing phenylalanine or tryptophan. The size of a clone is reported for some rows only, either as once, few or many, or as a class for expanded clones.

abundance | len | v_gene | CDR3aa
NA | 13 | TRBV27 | CASSGTGDGPQHF
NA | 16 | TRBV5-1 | CASSLNSGGLTGELFF
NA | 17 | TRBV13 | CASSLEGLAGGGDTQYF
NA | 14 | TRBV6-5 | CAAGGQLGTDTQYF
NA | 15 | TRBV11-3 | CASGLDRAEYNEQFF
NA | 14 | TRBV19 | CASSRRASDHEQFF
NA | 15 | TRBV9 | CASSVSGGPYNEQFF
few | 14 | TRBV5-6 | CASSFEGGNQPQHF
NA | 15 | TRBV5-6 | CASSSTGGRRNTIYF
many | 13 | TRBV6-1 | CASSDRTVGEQYF
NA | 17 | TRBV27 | CASTPTSGGSPNYGYTF
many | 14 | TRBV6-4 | CASGQGTDTGELFF
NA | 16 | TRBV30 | CAWSVRGSGGWETQYF
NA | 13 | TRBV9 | CASSVVGEETQYF
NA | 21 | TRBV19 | CASSIGRRGAGFLEATGELFF
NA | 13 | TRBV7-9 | CASSFQSTGELFF
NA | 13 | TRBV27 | CASSSQQGTEQFF
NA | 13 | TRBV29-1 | CSVQNRVDQPQHF
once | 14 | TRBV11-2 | CASSLGEGQGFPFF
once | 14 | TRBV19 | CASAYRVGANVLTF
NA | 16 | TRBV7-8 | CASSLNGLASYNEQFF
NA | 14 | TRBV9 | CASSVAGTTGELFF
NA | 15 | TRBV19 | CASSIGLAYTGELFF
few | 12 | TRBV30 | CAWSRRRPEAFF
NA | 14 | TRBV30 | CAWSVGGPSNEQFF
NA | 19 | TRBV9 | CASSVPPPSGRRSSYEQYF
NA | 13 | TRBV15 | CATSRAGGEKLFF
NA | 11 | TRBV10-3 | CAISAPGELFF
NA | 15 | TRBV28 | CASSFRQPVGYGYTF